A selection of T cell receptor beta chains follows, all from one sample in a study of T cells in Graves' hyperthyroidism and ophthalmopathy. TCRdb called the multiplex PCR reads again in MiXCR, with one record for every CDR3 protein. The data show more than 550,000 distinct CDR3 sequences, with about 19% seen just once and about a sixth held by the top ten. The sequencing sample was made of blood. Receptor source: a woman in her 50s with Graves' hyperthyroidism that later progressed to Graves' ophthalmopathy. The CDR3 runs from the conserved cysteine through the conserved F or W. Fields, in order: clone size, D gene, J gene, V gene, CDR3 DNA, CDR3 protein. The D gene is left open where the match is weak. Clone sizes are given selectively: once, few, many, or a class where the clone is expanded.

clone_size: few
d_call: .
j_call: TRBJ2-7
v_call: TRBV7-2
cdr3_nt: TGTGCCAGCAGCTTAGCCCACAGGGATTACGAGCAGTACTTC
cdr3_aa: CASSLAHRDYEQYF

clone_size: few
d_call: .
j_call: TRBJ1-2
v_call: TRBV6-1
cdr3_nt: TGTGCCAGCAGTGATCTAGGGAACTATGGCTACACCTTC
cdr3_aa: CASSDLGNYGYTF

clone_size: few
d_call: .
j_call: TRBJ1-6
v_call: TRBV2
cdr3_nt: TGTGCCAGCAGTGTGGGGTCAGGAGGAAATTCACCCCTCCACTTT
cdr3_aa: CASSVGSGGNSPLHF

clone_size: .
d_call: TRBD2
j_call: TRBJ2-1
v_call: TRBV19
cdr3_nt: TGTGCCAGTAGTATGGGTAGCGGGGGGAATGAGCAGTTCTTC
cdr3_aa: CASSMGSGGNEQFF

clone_size: .
d_call: .
j_call: TRBJ1-1
v_call: TRBV14
cdr3_nt: TGTGCCAGCAGCCAAACCACTGACACTGAAGCTTTCTTT
cdr3_aa: CASSQTTDTEAFF

clone_size: few
d_call: TRBD1
j_call: TRBJ1-1
v_call: TRBV19
cdr3_nt: TGTGCCAGTAGTCTACACCGGGACAGGGGGCTGGACACTGAAGCTTTCTTT
cdr3_aa: CASSLHRDRGLDTEAFF

clone_size: many
d_call: .
j_call: TRBJ2-3
v_call: TRBV5-1
cdr3_nt: TGCGCCAGCAGCCGGGACCGCGATACGCAGTATTTT
cdr3_aa: CASSRDRDTQYF

clone_size: .
d_call: .
j_call: TRBJ1-6
v_call: TRBV6-1
cdr3_nt: TGTGCCAGCAGTGAACAGCCTGCTATCAGTAGTTCACCCCTCCACTTT
cdr3_aa: CASSEQPAISSSPLHF

clone_size: .
d_call: TRBD2
j_call: TRBJ2-1
v_call: TRBV4-1
cdr3_nt: TGCGCCAGCAGAATACTAGCGGGTGACAATGAGCAGTTCTTC
cdr3_aa: CASRILAGDNEQFF

clone_size: few
d_call: TRBD1
j_call: TRBJ1-1
v_call: TRBV10-3
cdr3_nt: TGTGCCATCAGGCCGGGACAGGGGGCCAAGAACACTGAAGCTTTCTTT
cdr3_aa: CAIRPGQGAKNTEAFF

clone_size: few
d_call: .
j_call: TRBJ2-7
v_call: TRBV11-2
cdr3_nt: TGTGCCAGCAGCTTAGATCGGGTTGGGAGCTACGAGCAGTACTTC
cdr3_aa: CASSLDRVGSYEQYF

clone_size: .
d_call: TRBD1
j_call: TRBJ1-2
v_call: TRBV24-1
cdr3_nt: TGTGCCACCAGTGATCCCTCCCGGGACAGCTATGGCTACACCTTC
cdr3_aa: CATSDPSRDSYGYTF

clone_size: many
d_call: .
j_call: TRBJ2-5
v_call: TRBV3-1
cdr3_nt: TGTGCCAGCAGCATCGGACGTTCGGAGACCCAGTACTTC
cdr3_aa: CASSIGRSETQYF

clone_size: few
d_call: TRBD2
j_call: TRBJ2-2
v_call: TRBV19
cdr3_nt: TGTGCCAGTACCGCGGGGGGTGCGAACACCGGGGAGCTGTTTTTT
cdr3_aa: CASTAGGANTGELFF

clone_size: many
d_call: .
j_call: TRBJ2-7
v_call: TRBV12-3/TRBV12-4
cdr3_nt: TGTGCCAGCAGTTTAGCGCGGGGCTACGAGCAGTACTTC
cdr3_aa: CASSLARGYEQYF

clone_size: .
d_call: .
j_call: TRBJ1-5
v_call: TRBV6-4
cdr3_nt: TGTGCCAGCAGCTTGGATTTACTTAATCAGCCCCAGCATTTT
cdr3_aa: CASSLDLLNQPQHF

clone_size: .
d_call: TRBD1
j_call: TRBJ2-5
v_call: TRBV12-3/TRBV12-4
cdr3_nt: TGTGCCAGCAGTTTCGGGTCAGGGGGAAGGGAGACCCAGTACTTC
cdr3_aa: CASSFGSGGRETQYF

clone_size: few
d_call: .
j_call: TRBJ2-4
v_call: TRBV7-2
cdr3_nt: TGTGCCAGCAGCTTAGTCGGCAGCCTAACCGAAAACATTCAGTACTTC
cdr3_aa: CASSLVGSLTENIQYF

clone_size: many
d_call: .
j_call: TRBJ1-1
v_call: TRBV5-1
cdr3_nt: TGCGCCAGCAGCTTGGAAGCCAGGGTGAACACTGAAGCTTTCTTT
cdr3_aa: CASSLEARVNTEAFF

clone_size: few
d_call: .
j_call: TRBJ1-2
v_call: TRBV30
cdr3_nt: TGTGCCTGGAGGCCAGGGGTAGGCCGCTACACCTTC
cdr3_aa: CAWRPGVGRYTF

clone_size: many
d_call: TRBD1
j_call: TRBJ2-5
v_call: TRBV20-1
cdr3_nt: TGCAGTGCGCGGGGACAGGGCTCTTCAGAGACCCAGTACTTC
cdr3_aa: CSARGQGSSETQYF

clone_size: .
d_call: TRBD1
j_call: TRBJ1-2
v_call: TRBV4-1
cdr3_nt: TGCGCCAGCAGCCAAATACAGGGGAGGCATGGCTACACCTTC
cdr3_aa: CASSQIQGRHGYTF

clone_size: many
d_call: .
j_call: TRBJ2-3
v_call: TRBV7-9
cdr3_nt: TGTGCCAGCAGCCCTTCCAGCGAGCCTCCAGATACGCAGTATTTT
cdr3_aa: CASSPSSEPPDTQYF

clone_size: few
d_call: TRBD2
j_call: TRBJ2-3
v_call: TRBV24-1
cdr3_nt: TGTGCCACCAGTGATCCTATACGTAGCGGGGGGAATAGAGCAGATACGCAGTATTTT
cdr3_aa: CATSDPIRSGGNRADTQYF

clone_size: many
d_call: .
j_call: TRBJ2-5
v_call: TRBV11-2
cdr3_nt: TGTGCCAGCAAAGGACTACAAGAGACCCAGTACTTC
cdr3_aa: CASKGLQETQYF

clone_size: few
d_call: TRBD1
j_call: TRBJ1-4
v_call: TRBV12-5
cdr3_nt: TGTGCTAGTGGTTTGGGACAGGGATATGAAAAACTGTTTTTT
cdr3_aa: CASGLGQGYEKLFF

clone_size: few
d_call: TRBD2
j_call: TRBJ2-3
v_call: TRBV9
cdr3_nt: TGTGCCAGCAGCGCGCTAGCGGGGGGCCAGGGTACGCAGTATTTT
cdr3_aa: CASSALAGGQGTQYF

clone_size: .
d_call: TRBD1
j_call: TRBJ1-5
v_call: TRBV20-1
cdr3_nt: TGCAGTGCGGAAGGGACAGGGGACAATCAGCCCCAGCATTTT
cdr3_aa: CSAEGTGDNQPQHF

clone_size: few
d_call: .
j_call: TRBJ1-2
v_call: TRBV25-1
cdr3_nt: TGTGCCAGCAGTGCCACGTCCAATGGCTACACCTTC
cdr3_aa: CASSATSNGYTF

clone_size: .
d_call: .
j_call: TRBJ1-6
v_call: TRBV6-1
cdr3_nt: TGTGCCAGCGGAACCGGGGGCTTCTATAATTCACCCCTCCACTTT
cdr3_aa: CASGTGGFYNSPLHF

clone_size: .
d_call: TRBD1
j_call: TRBJ2-3
v_call: TRBV24-1
cdr3_nt: TGTGCCACCAGTGGCACGGGACAGGGCGATACGCAGTATTTT
cdr3_aa: CATSGTGQGDTQYF

clone_size: few
d_call: TRBD1
j_call: TRBJ1-1
v_call: TRBV10-3
cdr3_nt: TGTGCCATCAGTGAGGGACAGGGTTACACTGAAGCTTTCTTT
cdr3_aa: CAISEGQGYTEAFF

clone_size: .
d_call: TRBD1
j_call: TRBJ2-7
v_call: TRBV30
cdr3_nt: TGTGCCTGGATCTCGGACAGGGGTCCGAATGAGCAGTACTTC
cdr3_aa: CAWISDRGPNEQYF

clone_size: .
d_call: TRBD2
j_call: TRBJ2-2
v_call: TRBV11-2
cdr3_nt: TGTGCCAGCAGCTCGATCGGGGGGGGTTCGGGCACCGGGGAGCTGTTTTTT
cdr3_aa: CASSSIGGGSGTGELFF

clone_size: many
d_call: .
j_call: TRBJ2-3
v_call: TRBV6-5
cdr3_nt: TGTGCCAGCAGTTACTTTAACACAGATACGCAGTATTTT
cdr3_aa: CASSYFNTDTQYF